The clone carrying this TCR beta chain is a singleton in its sample. The entry originates in a study of blood T cell repertoires in COVID-19. Across the study: Spain, Italy and the United States supplied samples that represented acute and convalescent COVID-19. PBMCs, B-cell-depleted T cells, or T cells provided the cDNA or gDNA that made up the material.

Deletions cut 5 bases from V and 7 bases from J, with 14 bases between. CDR3 size: 13 residues. Germline V lookup: CDR1 SGHTA, CDR2 FQGTGA. Sequencing used immunoSEQ multiplex PCR; TCRdb keeps in-frame clones, though not all of them. The data show 230,000 or so clones, around 82% seen once. The sequenced sample consisted of PBMCs or T cells enriched from blood (not recorded which). This clonotype was obtained from a man aged 50 to 60 who had recovered from COVID-19. V gene TRBV7-3 combines with J gene TRBJ1-1; the D gene is possibly TRBD1 (5 bases). The chain's CDR3 is CASSLARDYEAFF. CDR3 nucleotides: TGTGCCAGCAGCCTAGCCAGGGACTATGAAGCTTTCTTT.